The 17 T cell receptor beta chains listed next were all sequenced from one sample in a study of CD4 T cells in relation to SARS-CoV-2 and coronaviruses. The antigens these receptors bind are not known. Only in-frame clones appear in the TCRdb table, and some are missing; sequencing was by immunoSEQ multiplex PCR. The sample shows about 26,000 clones, roughly 76% of them seen only once. Unexposed donor CD4+ T cells date from about 2011-2018, before the COVID-19 pandemic. After about 10 days of culture, CD4+ T cells were isolated. What was sequenced was CD4+ T cells from PBMCs, cultured in vitro. The receptors here all came from a human donor in good health.

The chain couples TRBV6-5 to TRBJ1-6; 7 bases line up with TRBD1. The CDR3 consists of 14 residues. Germline V gene data show CDR1 as MNHEY and CDR2 as SVGAGI. V lost 8 bases, J lost 5 bases, and 6 bases stayed unmatched. CDR3 DNA sequence: TGTGCCAGCCACGGGACAGCGGATAATTCACCCCTCCACTTT. Translation gives CASHGTADNSPLHF.

This chain connects TRBV4-2 to TRBJ1-3, with D hard to call. Per the germline V gene, CDR1 is LGHNA and CDR2 is YNFKEQ. V lost 3 bases and J 4 bases, leaving 13 bases between the germline ends. The CDR3 runs 15 residues. The chain's CDR3 is CASSQADEDGNTIYF. CDR3 sequence (DNA): TGTGCCAGCAGCCAGGCAGATGAGGACGGAAACACCATATATTTT.

V and J are TRBV5-1 and TRBJ2-5, with D unresolved. CDR1 and CDR2 (germline): SGHRS, YFSETQ. With 2 bases removed from V and 6 bases from J, the gap between germline ends came to 5 bases. The CDR3 extends over 11 amino acids. The CDR3 nucleotides are TGCGCCAGCAGCTTTGATAAGACCCAGTACTTC. Its translation: CASSFDKTQYF.

The chain uses TRBV18 and TRBJ1-2, with D tentatively TRBD1 (5 bases). The CDR3 spans 15 residues. V shed 2 bases and J shed 4 bases, with 14 bases lying between them. Germline assignment: CDR1 KGHSH and CDR2 LQKENI. The CDR3 DNA follows: TGTGCCAGCTCACCAATCCGAGGGGACTCCTATGGCTACACCTTC. Translation gives CASSPIRGDSYGYTF.

The chain employs TRBV6-5 and TRBJ1-1, with TRBD1 identical over 12 bases. Germline CDR1 MNHEY, CDR2 SVGAGI. The CDR3 is 14 residues long. V trimming: 6 bases; J trimming: 10 bases; junction bases outside the gene matches: 9. CDR3 protein: CASSPMGQGAGAFF. In DNA, the CDR3 is TGTGCCAGCAGCCCGATGGGACAGGGGGCCGGAGCTTTCTTT.

V is TRBV7-3 and J is TRBJ1-1; 7 bases match TRBD1. V lost 4 bases to trimming and J lost 1 base; unmatched junction nucleotides: 3. The germline CDR1 and CDR2 sequences are SGHTA and FQGTGA. The CDR3 contains 14 residues. The CDR3 DNA reads TGTGCCAGCAGCTATACAGGGGAGAACACTGAAGCTTTCTTT. It specifies CASSYTGENTEAFF.

V gene TRBV7-2 combines with J gene TRBJ1-6; D not resolved. The CDR3 extends over 13 amino acids. The germline V gene encodes CDR1 SGHTA and CDR2 FQGNSA. V lost 1 base to trimming and J lost 13 bases, with 11 bases between them. The CDR3 DNA is TGTGCCAGCAGCTTAGAGCAAGTCCAGCCCCTCCACTTT. Translating gives CASSLEQVQPLHF.

The chain has TRBV18 and TRBJ2-5; D is unclear. The V end lost 0 bases, the J end lost 1 base, and 3 bases lay between the germline ends. The CDR3 extends over 13 amino acids. Looked up from germline, CDR1 is KGHSH and CDR2 is LQKENI. The CDR3 loop is CASSPPSQETQYF. The CDR3 DNA reads as TGTGCCAGCTCACCACCCTCCCAAGAGACCCAGTACTTC. Combining the CDR3 with reference TRBV18 and TRBJ2-5 gives the whole variable domain NAGVMQNPRHLVRRRGQEARLRCSPMKGHSHVYWYRQLPEEGLKFMVYLQKENIIDESGMPKERFSAEFPKEGPSILRIQQVVRGDSAAYFCASSPPSQETQYFGPGTRLLVL.

The chain couples TRBV2 to TRBJ2-7; no definite D call. V lost 7 bases and J lost 3, with 13 bases in between. The CDR3 consists of 13 residues. In germline, CDR1 is SNHLY, CDR2 FYNNEI. The CDR3 loop reads CASKGIRYYEQYF. CDR3 coding DNA: TGTGCCAGCAAGGGAATCAGGTACTACGAGCAGTACTTC.

V and J are TRBV4-1 and TRBJ1-4; D possibly corresponds to TRBD1 (5 bases). The CDR3 is 15 residues long. Germline CDR1 is MGHRA and CDR2 is YSYEKL. V lost 2 bases to trimming and J lost 7 bases, with 14 bases between them. The CDR3 DNA is TGCGCCAGCAGCCAAACTGGGACCTTCCGTGAAAAACTGTTTTTT. The encoded protein is CASSQTGTFREKLFF.

This clone was observed a handful of times. The rearrangement joins TRBV7-2 to TRBJ2-7; unclear D gene. The CDR3 covers 11 residues. Trimming left V 3 bases short and J 1 base short, with 1 base between. Germline loops: CDR1 SGHTA, CDR2 FQGNSA. The CDR3 loop reads CASSFSYEQYF. CDR3 DNA sequence: TGTGCCAGCAGCTTTTCCTACGAGCAGTACTTC.

The V and J genes are TRBV6-2 or TRBV6-3 and TRBJ1-5, with D maybe TRBD1 (5 bases). The germline V gene has CDR1 MNHEY and CDR2 SVGEGT. Trimming removed 2 bases at V and 6 bases at J, with 14 bases between. The CDR3 runs 15 residues. CDR3 sequence reads: CASSYRSGAGQPQHF. CDR3 nucleotide sequence: TGTGCCAGCAGTTACAGGAGCGGGGCTGGTCAGCCCCAGCATTTT.

The V gene is TRBV30, the J gene TRBJ2-2; tentative D call: TRBD2 (6 bases). The V gene lost 5 bases and the J gene lost 0 bases, with 16 bases spanning the gap. The CDR3 sequence is 16 residues long. Germline CDR1 reads GTSNPN; CDR2 reads SVGIG (reference sequence). CDR3 nucleotide sequence: TGTGCCTGGGCGCGGTGGCGGGGATCGAACACCGGGGAGCTGTTTTTT. Amino acid sequence: CAWARWRGSNTGELFF.

The chain couples TRBV7-3 to TRBJ2-2, with 12 bases lining up with TRBD2. The CDR3 is 18 residues long. Per germline, CDR1 SGHTA and CDR2 FQGTGA. Losses at the gene ends were 5 bases for V and 6 bases for J; bases not matched to a gene: 13. The CDR3 region is CASSPSTTSGSRAGELFF. CDR3 coding DNA: TGTGCCAGCAGCCCCTCAACGACTAGCGGGAGTCGGGCCGGGGAGCTGTTTTTT.

The chain joins TRBV30 to TRBJ1-5; D is ambiguous. Trimming took 0 bases from V and 6 from J, leaving 15 bases between them. The CDR3 totals 15 residues. Germline-derived CDR1 and CDR2 are GTSNPN and SVGIG (reference sequence). CDR3 protein: CAWSVKGYGIQPQHF. CDR3 DNA sequence: TGTGCCTGGAGTGTAAAGGGATACGGGATTCAGCCCCAGCATTTT.

The chain is built from TRBV7-2 and TRBJ2-1; 11 bases agree with TRBD2. The CDR3 loop spans 15 amino acids. The V and J ends lost 4 bases and 8 bases, in that order; junction bases with no gene match: 7. Germline V gene data show CDR1 as SGHTA and CDR2 as FQGNSA. The CDR3 here is CASSWTSGPVHEQFF. The CDR3 DNA reads as TGTGCCAGCAGCTGGACTAGCGGGCCGGTCCATGAGCAGTTCTTC.

The J gene is TRBJ2-7, the V gene TRBV29-1; D perhaps matches TRBD1 (7 bases). The ends were cut back, 3 bases at V and 9 bases at J, with 15 bases in the middle. Germline V gives CDR1 SQVTM, CDR2 ANQGSEA. CDR3 size: 12 residues. CDR3 coding DNA: TGCAGCGTTGAGGAGGGGGCGGAGAGGCAGTACTTC. Translating it yields CSVEEGAERQYF.